The present TCR beta chain was sequenced within a study of T cell responses to AZD1222 COVID-19 vaccine (TCRdb year 2021). With regard to the full study: AZD1222 recipients with second doses at about 4 weeks or about 12 weeks were pooled, because spike-specific TCR depth and breadth did not differ between schedules. TCR sequencing was performed for fewer than 250 trial participants, of whom around 200 were given two doses of AZD1222 and about 25 were given two doses of MenACWY control vaccine. Trial participants were enrolled into age subgroups of 18-55, 56-69 and 70-plus years, which contained about 150, 27 and 61 TCR-sequenced participants, respectively. The research as a whole found: The whole spike protein was spanned by vaccine-associated CD4 TCRs, and dominant responses were seen in regions 160-218 and 743-854. The 56-69-year group was small, and its depth increase did not reach significance, likely because of low power. A significant rise in spike-specific TCR breadth and depth was observed after two AZD1222 doses relative to day 0 and relative to MenACWY recipients. Conclusions about previously exposed vaccinees are limited, since just five to seven AZD1222 recipients were seropositive for SARS-CoV-2 at baseline. Participants were mostly white British, with more females than males. The authors suggested clonal diversity may have been underestimated. No day 14 peak-response samples were available, so repertoires were characterized only after the peak T cell response. Reportedly, almost half of the unique spike-specific TCRs recognized epitopes lying outside the regions that are mutated in the B.1.351 and B.1.1.7 variants.

The intended sense of this specimen's time point label: baseline before first vaccination. The vaccinee samples were drawn from two UK trials, COV001 and COV002, one of which was a single-blind randomized controlled phase 2/3 trial testing AZD1222 (ChAdOx1 nCoV-19) in healthy adults. For TCRbeta chain sequencing, PBMC samples were collected from trial participants at day 0 and at day 28 after the second dose. V lost 8 bases and J lost 5 bases; the stretch between them is 15 bases long. The cysteine opens and the phenylalanine closes a CDR3 of 13 amino acids. Only CDR3 DNA remains: 39 bases, in frame from the first base. Comment on this clone: Its specific antigen is unknown. No per-base quality is available; no much larger clone lies one base away.

The CDR3 regions of human TCRbeta chains were subjected to immunosequencing. Under the source paper's analysis protocol: TCRs in the repertoires were matched against a reference library of SARS-CoV-2-specific TCRs that had been generated with the MIRA antigen-specificity platform. Breadth was defined as the fraction of unique TCRs that were SARS-CoV-2-associated, and depth was defined as the fraction of total T cells that were SARS-CoV-2-associated. Using the MIRA data, every spike-specific TCR was mapped to the spike region that the TCR reacted to and assigned to either a CD4 or a CD8 class. Log10-transformed breadth and depth values were compared by one-way ANOVA with Sidak's multiple comparisons tests. TCRdb provides this immuneACCESS table in a form limited to in-frame rearrangements. Some clones are lacking; in checked studies, under half of them reflect an unresolved V gene, and why the rest are absent is not known. V, J and clone size were drawn from that table, and D and trimming were deduced from the DNA. For this sample the table gives 130,000 or so clones, of which approximately 90% were detected only once. The ten biggest clones cover less than 2% of the sample.

The chain is encoded by TRBV12-3 or TRBV12-4 joined to TRBJ2-5; the D gene is perhaps TRBD2, from 7 matching bases. The sequences come from peripheral blood, collected on day 0 of AZD1222 vaccination. The sequence was collected from an adult in good health. The CDR3 sequence is CASSRGARETQYF. The nucleotides read TGTGCCAGCTCCCGGGGGGCCAGGGAGACCCAGTACTTC.